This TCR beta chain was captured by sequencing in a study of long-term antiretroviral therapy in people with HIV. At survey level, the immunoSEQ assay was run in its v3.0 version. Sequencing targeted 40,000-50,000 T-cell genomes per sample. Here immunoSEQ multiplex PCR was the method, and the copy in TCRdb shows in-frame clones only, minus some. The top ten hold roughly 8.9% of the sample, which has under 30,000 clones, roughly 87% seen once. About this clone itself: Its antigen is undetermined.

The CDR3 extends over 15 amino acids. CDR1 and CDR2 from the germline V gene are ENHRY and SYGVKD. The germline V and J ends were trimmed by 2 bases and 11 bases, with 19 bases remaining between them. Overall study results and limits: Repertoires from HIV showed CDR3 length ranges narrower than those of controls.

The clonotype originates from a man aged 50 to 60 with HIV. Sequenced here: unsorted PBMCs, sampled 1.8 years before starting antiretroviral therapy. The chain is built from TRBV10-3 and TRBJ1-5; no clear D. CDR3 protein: CAISETGLASVSQHF. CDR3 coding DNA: TGTGCCATCAGTGAGACCGGTCTAGCCTCCGTGTCCCAGCATTTT.